The T cell receptor beta chain under discussion was sequenced for a study of shared clonotypes between healthy human individuals (dated by TCRdb to the early 2020s). Describing the broader study: A few men and two women, aged 18 to 49 years, made up the cohort. For each donor, CD4 naive and CD4 memory were each given three plates, CD8 naive was given two plates, and CD8 memory was given one plate. Blood TCR repertoires of several healthy adults were deeply sequenced to estimate repertoire size and the extent of clonotype sharing between individuals. Different laboratories and diverse techniques were used to prepare libraries and sequence TCR repertoires, to increase sequencing depth and limit assay-specific biases. Between about 0.8 and 9 billion PBMCs per donor were obtained by leukapheresis. Results and caveats for the whole study, not just this receptor: The small number of donors limited the genetic and exposure-history diversity represented. Only blood was sampled, and tissue TCR repertoires likely differ from those in blood. When a handful of donors were compared, the shared fraction of clonotypes was 5% to 6.5% for naive CD4, about 4% for naive CD8, roughly 2.5% for memory CD4, and around 0.4% for memory CD8. Rarefaction of sorted-subset datasets indicated incomplete sequencing despite the large sequencing depth. Based on pairwise subsampling, the degree of clonotype sharing among donors was expected to be affected by sequencing depth. Clonotypes shared by all four sorted-subset donors showed higher generation probabilities than non-shared clonotypes. Naive subsets generally had larger estimated clonotype richness than memory subsets did.

The donors were healthy, HIV-negative adults who had no recently reported acute infections or vaccinations. Every donor was a Caucasian adult living in Nashville, Tennessee, USA. CD4+ T cells were enriched by magnetic negative selection; naive cells were then positively selected on CD45RA, and the negative fraction formed the memory subset. Blood was obtained by leukapheresis, after which PBMCs were separated by Ficoll-Histopaque density gradient centrifugation and cryopreserved in liquid nitrogen vapor phase. Analytical flow cytometry was used to check the purity and quantity of each magnetically sorted T cell population. Genomic DNA was isolated from every sorted fraction and measured by UV absorbance on a Nanodrop 2000c. Using the deep immunoSEQ assay, multiplex PCR amplified TCR CDR3 regions from genomic DNA. Genomic DNA extracted from each cell subset was distributed evenly over all wells of several immunoSEQ 96-well plates, and each plate served as one replicate. For sorted subsets, roughly 190 ng of genomic DNA, equivalent to 25,000 to 35,000 T cell genomes, went into each replicate PCR. Purified libraries were measured with a Qubit 3.0 fluorometer, size-checked on a Bioanalyzer 2100, and measured again with the KAPA Library Quantification kit. A separate single-read 150-cycle Illumina NextSeq 550 flow cell was used to sequence each immunoSEQ 96-well plate. In the authors' own workflow: Because the immunoSEQ output held only junctional sequences and lacked quality scores, the filtering could not match the filtering applied to full-length reads. Sequences were annotated with PyIR, a Python wrapper for IgBLAST v1.9, using IMGT germline references to assign V/J genes and CDR3. Reads were filtered out if the reads had weak V/J assignments (E-value above 1e-6), no CDR3, stop codons, out-of-frame junctions, or ambiguous translated residues. V3J clonotypes were defined as sequences sharing an identical inferred V gene, J gene, and CDR3 amino acid sequence. Percentage overlap between repertoires was computed as shared unique clonotypes divided by the size of the smaller repertoire. Richness of each repertoire was evaluated using RTK rarefaction, the Chao1 estimator, and Recon v2.1 estimates of unobserved clonotypes. For all TCRbeta clonotypes obtained by the gDNA method from a handful of donors, generation probabilities were computed with OLGA. Here the immuneACCESS table is served through TCRdb, limited to in-frame sequences with V and J called. Missing clones are a known gap in these copies; in checked studies unresolved V genes cover under half, and the rest lacks a known reason. V, J and clone size were drawn from that table, and D and trimming were deduced from the DNA. This sample comprises around 180,000 clones, just under 95% of them detected only once. Of the sample, 0.067% falls within the top ten clones.

About this clone: Its antigen target is currently unknown. Base qualities are not at hand, and no much larger clone is one base apart.

The CDR3, from cysteine to phenylalanine, totals 15 residues. Just the 45-base CDR3 DNA is kept, in frame starting at base 1. A distance of 11 bases separates the germline ends of V and J, which lose 4 bases and 0 bases respectively. Reading the germline V gene gives CDR1 ENHRY and CDR2 SYGVKD. Sequencing was done on a sample of naive CD4+ T cells sorted from blood. Read against the paper, the sample's cell subset or site label means: CD45RA+ positively selected. This clonotype was obtained from a woman aged 30 to 39 in good health. The rearrangement joined TRBV10-3 to TRBJ2-3, with no confidently assigned D gene. The CDR3 amino acid sequence is: CAISAGGDSTDTQYF. The nucleotide sequence is TGTGCCATCAGTGCGGGTGGAGATAGCACAGATACGCAGTATTTT.